The sequence of this TCR beta chain was determined in a study of CD8+ T cells in alopecia areata. It was cDNA, reverse transcribed from extracted RNA, that served as the sequencing template. Measured with immunoSEQ multiplex PCR; TCRdb has only the in-frame clones, and not every one. The table includes about 120,000 clones, 53% detected once. This sample's treatment: oral pan-JAK inhibitor, 5-10 mg twice daily. Study-wide results and caveats: TCRs were shared less clearly across patients than in mice, possibly for HLA-related reasons.

The CDR3 extends over 14 amino acids. Trimming took 0 bases from V and 2 from J, leaving 8 bases between them. CDR1 is MNHEY, CDR2 SVGAGI, per germline. Concerning this clone: What it binds is not known.

This TCR was recovered from a human donor with alopecia areata. The sequencing used CD4+ T cells sorted from blood, collected at week 4, from a patient treated with tofacitinib. The chain is built from TRBV6-5 and TRBJ2-7; D might be TRBD1 (5 bases). The CDR3 is CASSYSQGTYEQYF. For the CDR3, the DNA is TGTGCCAGCAGTTACTCTCAGGGAACCTACGAGCAGTACTTC.